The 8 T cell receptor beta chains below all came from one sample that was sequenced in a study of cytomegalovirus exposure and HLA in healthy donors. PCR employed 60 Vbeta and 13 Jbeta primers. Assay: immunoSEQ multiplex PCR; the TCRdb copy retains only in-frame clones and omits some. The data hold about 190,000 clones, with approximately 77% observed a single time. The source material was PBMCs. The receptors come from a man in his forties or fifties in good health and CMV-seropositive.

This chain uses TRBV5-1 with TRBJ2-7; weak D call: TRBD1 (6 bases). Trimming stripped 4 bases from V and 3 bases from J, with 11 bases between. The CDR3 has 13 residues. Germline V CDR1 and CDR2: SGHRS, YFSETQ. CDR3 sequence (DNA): TGCGCCAGCAGCCTTGGGACACGCTACGAGCAGTACTTC. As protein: CASSLGTRYEQYF.

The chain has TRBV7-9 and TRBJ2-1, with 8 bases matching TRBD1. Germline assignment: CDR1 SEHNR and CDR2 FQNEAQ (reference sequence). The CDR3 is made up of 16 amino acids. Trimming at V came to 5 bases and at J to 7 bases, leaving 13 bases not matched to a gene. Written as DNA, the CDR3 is TGTGCCAGCAGCAGGAGCTCCGGGACAGGCCGGAATGAGCAGTTCTTC. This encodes CASSRSSGTGRNEQFF. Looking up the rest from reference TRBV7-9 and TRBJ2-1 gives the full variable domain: DTGVSQNPRHKITKRGQNVTFRCDPISEHNRLYWYRQTLGQGPEFLTYFQNEAQLEKSRLLSDRFSAERPKGSFSTLEIQRTEQGDSAMYLCASSRSSGTGRNEQFFGPGTRLTVL.

For the CDR3, the DNA is TGTGCCAGTTGGGGGCCTGTTGGCTACACCTTC. This gives the protein CASWGPVGYTF. The rearrangement links TRBV19 to TRBJ1-2, with a possible D match to TRBD1 (6 bases). Trimming removed 8 bases from V and 7 bases from J, with 11 bases in between. Germline V gene lookup returns CDR1 LNHDA and CDR2 SQIVND (reference sequence). The CDR3 has 11 amino acids. The full variable domain, in which reference TRBV19 and TRBJ1-2 provide the parts outside the CDR3, is DGGITQSPKYLFRKEGQNVTLSCEQNLNHDAMYWYRQDPGQGLRLIYYSQIVNDFQKGDIAEGYSVSREKKESFPLTVTSAQKNPTAFYLCASWGPVGYTFGSGTRLTVV.

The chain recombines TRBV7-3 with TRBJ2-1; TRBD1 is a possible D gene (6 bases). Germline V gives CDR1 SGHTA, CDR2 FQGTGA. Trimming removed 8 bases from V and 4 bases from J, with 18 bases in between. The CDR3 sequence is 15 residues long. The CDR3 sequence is CASARTGTTYNEQFF. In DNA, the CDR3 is TGTGCCAGCGCCCGGACCGGGACAACGTACAATGAGCAGTTCTTC.

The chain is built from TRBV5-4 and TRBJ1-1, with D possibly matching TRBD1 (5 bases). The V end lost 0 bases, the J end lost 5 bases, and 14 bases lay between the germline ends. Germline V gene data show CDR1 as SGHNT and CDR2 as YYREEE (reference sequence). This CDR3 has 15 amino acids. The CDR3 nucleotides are TGTGCCAGCAGCTTGGCGGGGGGAGGTTGGACTGAAGCTTTCTTT. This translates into CASSLAGGGWTEAFF.

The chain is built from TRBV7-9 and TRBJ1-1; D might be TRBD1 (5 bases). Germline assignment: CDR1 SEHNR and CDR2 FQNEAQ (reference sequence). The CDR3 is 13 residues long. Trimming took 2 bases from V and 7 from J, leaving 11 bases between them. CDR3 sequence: CASSLQGTHEAFF. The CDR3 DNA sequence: TGTGCCAGCAGCTTACAGGGAACCCATGAAGCTTTCTTT.

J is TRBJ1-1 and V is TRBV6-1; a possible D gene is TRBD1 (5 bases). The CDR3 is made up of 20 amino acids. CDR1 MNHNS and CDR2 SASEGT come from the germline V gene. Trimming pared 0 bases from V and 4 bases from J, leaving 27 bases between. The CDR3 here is CASSEAIWRGDRGYGTEAFF. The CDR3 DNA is TGTGCCAGCAGTGAAGCGATCTGGCGGGGGGATCGGGGGTACGGCACTGAAGCTTTCTTT.

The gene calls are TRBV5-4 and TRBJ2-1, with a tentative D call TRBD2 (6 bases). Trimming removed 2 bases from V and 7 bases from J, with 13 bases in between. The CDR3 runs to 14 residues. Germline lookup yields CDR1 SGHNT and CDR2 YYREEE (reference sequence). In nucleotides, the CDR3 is TGTGCCAGCAGCTTATCTGGAGGGATGAATGAGCAGTTCTTC. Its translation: CASSLSGGMNEQFF.